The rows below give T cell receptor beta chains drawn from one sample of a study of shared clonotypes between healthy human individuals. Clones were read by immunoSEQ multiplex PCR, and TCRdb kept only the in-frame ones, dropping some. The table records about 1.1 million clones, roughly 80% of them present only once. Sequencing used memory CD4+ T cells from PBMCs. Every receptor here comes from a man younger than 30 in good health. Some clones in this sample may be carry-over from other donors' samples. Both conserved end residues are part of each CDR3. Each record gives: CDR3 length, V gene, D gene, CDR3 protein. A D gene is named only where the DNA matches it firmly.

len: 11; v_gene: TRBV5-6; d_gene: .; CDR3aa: CASSLTAEQYF
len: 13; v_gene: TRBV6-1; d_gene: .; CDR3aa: CASSEGENTEAFF
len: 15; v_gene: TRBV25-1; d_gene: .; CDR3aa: CASSPGERQWETQYF
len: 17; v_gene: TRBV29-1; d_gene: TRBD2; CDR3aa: CSVPHPLLAGGNNEQFF
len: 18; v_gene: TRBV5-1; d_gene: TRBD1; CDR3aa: CASSSSLDRVVGTGELFF
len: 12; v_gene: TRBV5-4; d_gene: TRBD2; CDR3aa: CASGGLGGTQYF
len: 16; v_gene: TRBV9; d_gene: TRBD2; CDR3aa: CASSPTPGLAGETQYF
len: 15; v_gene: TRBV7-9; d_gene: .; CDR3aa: CASSLEGPGSYEQYF
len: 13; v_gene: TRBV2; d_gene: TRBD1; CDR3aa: CASKRTGLETQYF
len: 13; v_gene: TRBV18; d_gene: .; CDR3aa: CASSPDRNQPQHF
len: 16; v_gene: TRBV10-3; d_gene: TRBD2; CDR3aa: CAISQVAGGPTDTQYF
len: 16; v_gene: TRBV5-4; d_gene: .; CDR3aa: CASSLVATVRRSEQFF
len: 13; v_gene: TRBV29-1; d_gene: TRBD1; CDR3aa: CSVRQGRDAEAFF
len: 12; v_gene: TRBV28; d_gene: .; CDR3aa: CASSWGLRGYTF
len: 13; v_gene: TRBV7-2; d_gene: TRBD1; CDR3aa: CASSKDRGGTQYF
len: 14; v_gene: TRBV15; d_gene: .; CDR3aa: CATSRDGGAYTQYF
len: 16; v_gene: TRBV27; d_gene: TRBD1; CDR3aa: CASRPGQVTTFYGYTF
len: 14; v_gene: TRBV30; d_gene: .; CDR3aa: CAWSLPGTNTEAFF
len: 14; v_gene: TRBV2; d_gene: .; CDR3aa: CASTGGVGSYEQYF
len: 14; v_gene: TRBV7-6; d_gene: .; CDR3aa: CASSLVVAQGEQYF
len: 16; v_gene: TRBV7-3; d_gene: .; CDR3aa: CASSLGGGQTYNEQFF
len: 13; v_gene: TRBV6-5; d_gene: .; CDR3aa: CASSFGRGYGYTF
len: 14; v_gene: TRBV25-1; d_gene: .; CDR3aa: CASSERFVSYEQYF
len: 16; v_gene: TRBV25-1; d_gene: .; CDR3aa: CASQHSQGAGLPEAFF
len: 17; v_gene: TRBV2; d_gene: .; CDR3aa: CASSEAGRRVWNNEQFF
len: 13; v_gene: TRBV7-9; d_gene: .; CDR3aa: CASSWGPGNTIYF
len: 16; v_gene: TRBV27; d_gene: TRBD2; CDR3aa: CASSLGLAGKNYEQYF
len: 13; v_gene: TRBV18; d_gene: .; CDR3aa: CASSPNGLHEQYF
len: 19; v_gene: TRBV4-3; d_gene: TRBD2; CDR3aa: CASSQRGLSVGRATGELFF
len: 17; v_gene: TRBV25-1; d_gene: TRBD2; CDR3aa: CASSEPSGRANTGELFF
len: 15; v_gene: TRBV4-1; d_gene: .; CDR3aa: CASSQVWGNTDTQYF
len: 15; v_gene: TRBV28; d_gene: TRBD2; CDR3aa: CASSPRAGVKNIQYF